Below, one T cell receptor beta chain is given with its context. This sample is drawn from a study of blood T cell repertoires in COVID-19. About the study: Collection of acute and convalescent COVID-19 samples took place in the United States, Italy and Spain.

Trimming took 4 bases from V and 0 from J, leaving 12 bases between them. The CDR3 sequence is 14 residues long. The V gene's germline CDR1 is GTSNPN and CDR2 SVGIG (reference sequence). Enrollees, 18 to 89 years old, lived in approximately 25 US areas. Cohort allocation depended upon clinical history that participants reported. Recovered status applied to Cohort 3 donors who had two consecutive negative PCRs. It also applied to those with clearance or with symptom resolution. The method was immunoSEQ multiplex PCR; TCRdb's version includes in-frame clones alone and lacks a portion of them. The table records around 300,000 clones, 88% of them present only once.

The clonotype originates from a young man who had recovered from COVID-19. The specimen was PBMCs or T cells enriched from blood (not recorded which). The chain carries TRBV30 and TRBJ1-1; no firm D call. Here the CDR3 reads CAWTSRYLNTEAFF. DNA of the CDR3: TGTGCCTGGACCTCAAGATACTTGAACACTGAAGCTTTCTTT.